Listed below are T cell receptor beta chains from one sample, sequenced in a study of T cell responses to AZD1222 COVID-19 vaccine. Here immunoSEQ multiplex PCR was the method, and the copy in TCRdb shows in-frame clones only, minus some. The profile covers approximately 130,000 clones, with about 89% appearing a single time and 25% to 35% taken by the ten largest. The source material was peripheral blood, sampled on day 0 of AZD1222 vaccination. These receptors were obtained from an adult in good health. Each CDR3 is given with its conserved first and last residue. The order of the fields is D gene, J gene, clone size, V gene, CDR3 protein, CDR3 DNA. A D gene is named only where the DNA matches it firmly. The listing skips clone size in some rows; elsewhere it reads once, few, many or a size class.

TRBD1	TRBJ1-2	.	TRBV6-6	CASSPGTGIYGYTF	TGTGCCAGCAGTCCCGGGACAGGGATCTATGGCTACACCTTC
.	TRBJ2-7	.	TRBV18	CASSPGGGVTEQYF	TGTGCCAGCTCACCGGGTGGAGGGGTTACCGAGCAGTACTTC
.	TRBJ1-6	.	TRBV30	CACMTLESSPLHF	TGTGCCTGTATGACGCTCGAGAGTTCACCCCTCCACTTT
.	TRBJ1-2	.	TRBV6-5	CASRQLRLSNYGYTF	TGTGCCAGCAGGCAGCTCCGATTAAGCAACTATGGCTACACCTTC
TRBD1	TRBJ2-2	.	TRBV5-1	CASSSGTENTGELFF	TGCGCCAGCAGCTCAGGGACAGAGAACACCGGGGAGCTGTTTTTT
.	TRBJ1-5	.	TRBV6-5	CASSYGPGVQPQHF	TGTGCCAGCAGTTACGGCCCGGGGGTCCAGCCCCAGCATTTT
.	TRBJ1-2	.	TRBV24-1	CATSEGRDYGYTF	TGTGCCACCAGTGAGGGCAGGGACTATGGCTACACCTTC
.	TRBJ2-4	.	TRBV7-2	CASSLGAGGLTIQYF	TGTGCCAGCAGCTTGGGGGCCGGGGGGCTCACCATTCAGTACTTC
TRBD2	TRBJ2-1	.	TRBV3-1/TRBV3-2	CASRPGLAGGNEQFF	TGTGCCAGCAGACCCGGACTAGCGGGAGGGAATGAGCAGTTCTTC
.	TRBJ1-1	.	TRBV10-3	CAISEPKITEAFF	TGTGCCATCAGTGAGCCCAAGATCACTGAAGCTTTCTTT
.	TRBJ1-1	.	TRBV3-1/TRBV3-2	CASSQDYRAGQVNTEAFF	TGTGCCAGCAGCCAAGATTATAGGGCTGGGCAGGTGAACACTGAAGCTTTCTTT
.	TRBJ2-7	.	TRBV28	CASSSRDVSYEQYF	TGTGCCAGCAGTTCCCGGGACGTCAGCTACGAGCAGTACTTC
.	TRBJ2-1	.	TRBV7-2	CASSFEASREQFF	TGTGCCAGCAGCTTCGAGGCCAGCCGTGAGCAGTTCTTC
TRBD1	TRBJ1-6	.	TRBV5-3	CARSLEQGSSYNSPLHF	TGTGCCAGAAGCTTGGAACAGGGGAGTTCCTATAATTCACCCCTCCACTTT
.	TRBJ2-5	.	TRBV9	CASSGRTGETQYF	TGTGCCAGCAGTGGACGGACTGGAGAGACCCAGTACTTC
TRBD2	TRBJ2-1	.	TRBV7-2	CASSFNVRSGSYNEQFF	TGTGCCAGCAGCTTCAATGTCAGGAGCGGGAGTTACAATGAGCAGTTCTTC
TRBD1	TRBJ1-4	.	TRBV25-1	CASTRQGEKLFF	TGTGCCAGCACACGACAGGGGGAAAAACTGTTTTTT
.	TRBJ2-1	.	TRBV10-3	CAISDRTMGSHNEQFF	TGTGCCATCAGTGACCGTACAATGGGGAGCCACAATGAGCAGTTCTTC
TRBD2	TRBJ2-1	.	TRBV7-3	CASSPGTSFNEQFF	TGTGCCAGCAGCCCCGGGACTAGCTTCAATGAGCAGTTCTTC
.	TRBJ2-5	.	TRBV12-5	CASGRPGIETQYF	TGTGCTAGTGGCCGTCCAGGGATAGAGACCCAGTACTTC
.	TRBJ2-3	.	TRBV24-1	CATSDPEGGTDTQYF	TGTGCCACCAGTGACCCCGAGGGGGGCACAGATACGCAGTATTTT
.	TRBJ1-3	.	TRBV3-1/TRBV3-2	CASSQETDSSGNTIYF	TGTGCCAGCAGCCAAGAGACAGACAGCTCTGGAAACACCATATATTTT
.	TRBJ2-7	.	TRBV12-3/TRBV12-4	CASSFSGGGQYF	TGTGCCAGCAGTTTCAGTGGGGGCGGGCAGTACTTC
TRBD2	TRBJ2-1	.	TRBV7-9	CASSSGLAVYNEQFF	TGTGCCAGCAGCTCGGGACTAGCGGTCTACAATGAGCAGTTCTTC
TRBD1	TRBJ1-2	.	TRBV5-6	CASSLPTGGRGYTF	TGTGCCAGCAGCTTGCCCACAGGGGGGAGAGGCTACACCTTC
.	TRBJ1-5	.	TRBV28	CASIATVQFYSNQPQHF	TGTGCCAGCATTGCGACAGTTCAATTTTATAGCAATCAGCCCCAGCATTTT
TRBD2	TRBJ2-3	once	TRBV5-1	CASSLVAGGPDTQYF	TGCGCCAGCAGCTTGGTAGCGGGAGGACCAGATACGCAGTATTTT
.	TRBJ2-5	.	TRBV7-2	CASSLTGLQETQYF	TGTGCCAGCAGCCTTACAGGGTTGCAAGAGACCCAGTACTTC
TRBD1	TRBJ2-2	.	TRBV29-1	CSAQSGTGVTGELFF	TGCAGCGCTCAATCCGGGACAGGGGTCACCGGGGAGCTGTTTTTT
TRBD1	TRBJ1-5	.	TRBV20-1	CSASRQGDQPQHF	TGCAGTGCTAGTCGACAGGGGGATCAGCCCCAGCATTTT
.	TRBJ1-5	.	TRBV21-1	CASSKGAGGAHQPQHF	TGTGCCAGCAGCAAAGGGGCAGGGGGCGCGCATCAGCCCCAGCATTTT
.	TRBJ2-6	once	TRBV10-3	CAIAGGASGANVLTF	TGTGCCATCGCTGGGGGGGCTTCTGGGGCCAACGTCCTGACTTTC
.	TRBJ2-5	.	TRBV7-9	CASSLVLGQQETQYF	TGTGCCAGCAGCTTAGTCCTTGGACAGCAAGAGACCCAGTACTTC
.	TRBJ1-4	.	TRBV4-2	CASSQAPGATNEKLFF	TGTGCCAGCAGCCAGGCCCCGGGAGCAACTAATGAAAAACTGTTTTTT
.	TRBJ2-2	.	TRBV9	CASSVEVHANTGELFF	TGTGCCAGCAGCGTAGAAGTACATGCGAACACCGGGGAGCTGTTTTTT
TRBD2	TRBJ2-2	.	TRBV9	CASSVVTSEGGELFF	TGTGCCAGCAGCGTAGTTACTAGCGAGGGCGGGGAGCTGTTTTTT
TRBD1	TRBJ2-3	.	TRBV2	CASSEGARGRTDTQYF	TGTGCCAGCAGTGAAGGCGCCAGGGGGCGTACAGATACGCAGTATTTT
.	TRBJ1-5	few	TRBV19	CASSIDGRNQPQHF	TGTGCCAGTAGTATAGATGGTCGGAATCAGCCCCAGCATTTT
.	TRBJ2-2	.	TRBV11-2	CASGSVPANTGELFF	TGTGCCAGCGGTTCCGTTCCCGCGAACACCGGGGAGCTGTTTTTT
TRBD2	TRBJ2-1	.	TRBV7-3	CASSQGRGGGGNEQFF	TGTGCCAGCAGCCAAGGGAGGGGTGGAGGTGGCAATGAGCAGTTCTTC
.	TRBJ2-2	.	TRBV9	CASSVSTETTGELFF	TGTGCCAGCAGCGTATCAACCGAGACCACCGGGGAGCTGTTTTTT
.	TRBJ2-3	.	TRBV5-1	CASSLRQTDTQYF	TGCGCCAGCAGCTTGAGACAGACAGATACGCAGTATTTT
.	TRBJ2-7	.	TRBV7-2	CASSLERGGRYEQYF	TGTGCCAGCAGCTTAGAAAGGGGTGGTCGGTACGAGCAGTACTTC
.	TRBJ1-4	.	TRBV14	CASSQFGGQDEKLFF	TGTGCCAGCAGCCAGTTCGGGGGGCAGGATGAAAAACTGTTTTTT
.	TRBJ2-7	.	TRBV20-1	CSAISTYEQYF	TGCAGTGCTATTTCCACCTACGAGCAGTACTTC
TRBD2	TRBJ2-1	once	TRBV5-1	CASRGLGANNEQFF	TGCGCCAGCCGCGGACTAGGAGCCAACAATGAGCAGTTCTTC